This T cell receptor (beta chain) stems from a study of blood T cell repertoires in COVID-19. Overall study: COVID-19 samples, acute and convalescent, were from the United States, Italy and Spain. Nucleic acid was either cDNA or gDNA, and it came from T cells, B-cell-depleted T cells, or PBMCs.

In the authors' workflow: Estimation of nucleated cell counts was performed using reference gene primer amplification. Here immunoSEQ multiplex PCR was the method, and the copy in TCRdb shows in-frame clones only, minus some. V and J calls plus clone size are reproduced from that table; the DNA served to infer D and trimming. The repertoire consists of around 250,000 clones, with roughly 83% occurring once and the leading ten covering approximately 13%. The trim removed 1 base at V and 8 bases at J, leaving 3 bases unmatched. CDR1 is SEHNR, CDR2 FQNEAQ, per germline (reference sequence). The CDR3 totals 14 residues.

V gene TRBV7-9 combines with J gene TRBJ1-3; TRBD1 matches 9 bases. The receptor was derived from a man older than 75 with acute or convalescent COVID-19. The sequenced sample was peripheral blood. For the CDR3, the DNA is TGTGCCAGCAGCTTAGGGGGACAGGGTGACACCATATATTTT. This encodes CASSLGGQGDTIYF.